This TCR beta chain comes out of a study of regulatory T cells in long-lasting Graves disease. With iRepertoire HTBI primers and Arm-PCR of CDR3 regions, TCR beta libraries were built. TCRdb itself ran the multiplex PCR reads through MiXCR, one entry per CDR3 protein. This sample has about 430,000 distinct CDR3 sequences, with over 20% found just once. The CDR3 contains 14 residues. J gave up 6 bases and V 6 bases, and 9 bases lay outside the gene matches. CDR1 is SNHLY and CDR2 is FYNNEI in the germline V gene. As for time point: persistent/refractory GD, antithyroid drugs over 5 years with positive TRAb. Researchers made the TCR library from RNA that was extracted from PBMCs. Those enrolled as patients came out of an endocrinology department in Xi'an, China.

Sequenced here: peripheral blood mononuclear cells (PBMCs), sampled when the disease was refractory, from a patient treated with antithyroid drugs. This clonotype was sampled from a female donor with Graves disease. The V call is TRBV2, the J call TRBJ2-7, with 9 bases matching TRBD1. The CDR3 bases are TGTGCCAGCAGCCCCGGACAGGGGTTCACCGAGCAGTACTTC. Amino acids: CASSPGQGFTEQYF.